This TCR beta chain came from a study of blood T cell repertoires in COVID-19. Trimming took 3 bases from V and 6 from J, leaving 14 bases between them. Germline CDR1 reads SNHLY; CDR2 reads FYNNEI. The CDR3 length is 14 residues. The repertoire was sequenced with immunoSEQ multiplex PCR; TCRdb's copy has only in-frame clones and lacks some. This table has roughly 260,000 clones, roughly nine tenths appearing once. The sequence derives from a human donor in a cohort exposed to, infected with or recovered from COVID-19 (not recorded which). The donor label of this sample is uncertain. Sequences were obtained from PBMCs or T cells enriched from blood (not recorded which). V usage is TRBV2 and J usage is TRBJ1-1, with no clear D. DNA for the CDR3: TGTGCCAGCAGTGATTACGAAGCTCCCCCTGAAGCTTTCTTT. As protein: CASSDYEAPPEAFF.